This T cell receptor beta chain was identified during a study of blood T cell repertoires in COVID-19. Study background: Collection of acute and convalescent COVID-19 samples took place in the United States, Italy and Spain. T cells, B-cell-depleted T cells, or PBMCs supplied cDNA or gDNA.

Germline V gene lookup returns CDR1 ENHRY and CDR2 SYGVKD. The CDR3 spans 14 residues. V gave up 3 bases and J gave up 4 bases, with 12 bases separating them. Original methodology: Reference gene primer amplification gave nucleated cell count estimates. Here immunoSEQ multiplex PCR was the method, and the copy in TCRdb shows in-frame clones only, minus some. V, J and clone size derive from that table, while D and trimming were established from the DNA sequence. The sample shows 95,000 to 100,000 clones, 91% of them seen only once. The TCR was taken from a man between 45 and 60 years old with acute or convalescent COVID-19. V and J are TRBV10-3 and TRBJ1-2; D is ambiguous. The sequenced sample consisted of peripheral blood. Here the CDR3 reads CAISELARGYGYTF. Written as DNA, the CDR3 is TGTGCCATCAGTGAACTGGCCCGGGGCTATGGCTACACCTTC.